This paragraph covers one T cell receptor beta chain sequence. This sample was taken from a study of blood T cell repertoires in COVID-19. Across the whole study: Acute and convalescent COVID-19 samples came from the United States, Italy and Spain. From T cells, B-cell-depleted T cells, or PBMCs came the material, which was cDNA or gDNA.

Trimming took off 1 base at V and 8 bases at J, with 9 bases between the two ends. Germline V gene lookup returns CDR1 LNHDA and CDR2 SQIVND (reference sequence). The CDR3 has 14 amino acids. Under the authors' procedure: Quantification of nucleated cells was approximated via reference gene primer amplification. The repertoire was sequenced with immunoSEQ multiplex PCR; TCRdb's copy has only in-frame clones and lacks some. V and J calls plus clone size are reproduced from that table; the DNA served to infer D and trimming. This table holds a few hundred thousand clones, less than 85% found once. This chain uses TRBV19 with TRBJ1-6; no clear D gene. Sequences were obtained from peripheral blood. This TCR was recovered from a man aged 60 to 75 who had recovered from COVID-19. The chain's CDR3 is CASSIVSRDSPLHF. CDR3 sequence (DNA): TGTGCCAGTAGTATAGTTAGCCGGGATTCACCCCTCCACTTT. Variable domain in full (rest from reference TRBV19 and TRBJ1-6): DGGITQSPKYLFRKEGQNVTLSCEQNLNHDAMYWYRQDPGQGLRLIYYSQIVNDFQKGDIAEGYSVSREKKESFPLTVTSAQKNPTAFYLCASSIVSRDSPLHFGNGTRLTVT.